This T cell receptor beta chain was retrieved from a study of control samples from healthy donors and cancer patients. CDR1 and CDR2 from the germline V gene are SGHNT and YENEEA. Trimming removed 6 bases at V and 4 bases at J, with 9 bases between. The CDR3 consists of 13 residues. Profiling relied on immunoSEQ multiplex PCR, and the TCRdb table lists in-frame clones only, not all of them. This table holds more than 50,000 clones, roughly 87% found once. The sequence was collected from a man aged 45-65 years in good health. The chain uses TRBV11-3 and TRBJ2-2; D is undetermined. The sample comprised blood. CDR3 loop: CASRAEFTGELFF. The CDR3 DNA reads TGTGCCAGCAGGGCGGAATTCACCGGGGAGCTGTTTTTT.